The rows below give T cell receptor beta chains drawn from one sample of a study of blood T cell repertoires in COVID-19. Repertoires were generated with immunoSEQ multiplex PCR, while TCRdb's copy carries only in-frame clones and drops some. The table records approximately 150,000 clones, 75% to 90% of them present only once. The sample comprised PBMCs or T cells enriched from blood (not recorded which). Every receptor here comes from a man aged 65 to 85 who had been exposed to COVID-19. Both conserved end residues are part of each CDR3. D genes are given only for firm matches. Some rows have no size entry. The others give once, few or many, or a class for an expanded clone.

TRBD2 | TRBJ2-3 | TRBV7-9 | NA | CASSGTTSPYF | TGTGCCAGCAGCGGGACTACATCCCCATATTTT
NA | TRBJ1-2 | TRBV18 | NA | CASSLDSQYGYTF | TGTGCCAGCTCCCTGGACAGTCAATATGGCTACACCTTC
TRBD1 | TRBJ1-2 | TRBV19 | few | CASSITGAAKSYGYTF | TGTGCCAGTAGTATCACAGGGGCAGCTAAGAGCTATGGCTACACCTTC
TRBD1 | TRBJ1-1 | TRBV27 | NA | CASSNRGRGTEAFF | TGTGCCAGCAGTAACAGGGGAAGAGGGACTGAAGCTTTCTTT
NA | TRBJ2-7 | TRBV5-6 | NA | CASSQGTGPYEQYF | TGTGCCAGCAGCCAGGGGACCGGACCCTACGAGCAGTACTTC
NA | TRBJ1-2 | TRBV5-1 | NA | CASNSGSLLYGYTF | TGCGCCAGCAATAGCGGCAGCCTGCTCTATGGCTACACCTTC
TRBD1 | TRBJ1-2 | TRBV3-1/TRBV3-2 | once | CASSQAPRTGNYGYTF | TGTGCCAGCAGCCAAGCCCCTCGGACAGGGAACTATGGCTACACCTTC
TRBD1 | TRBJ1-2 | TRBV18 | NA | CASSPQRQGGDGYTF | TGTGCCAGCTCACCACAGCGACAGGGGGGAGATGGCTACACCTTC
NA | TRBJ1-3 | TRBV5-5 | NA | CASSYDVYGKSGNTIYF | TGTGCCAGCAGCTACGACGTATACGGGAAGTCTGGAAACACCATATATTTT
TRBD2 | TRBJ2-5 | TRBV18 | NA | CASSRGLAGSQETQYF | TGTGCCAGCTCACGCGGACTAGCGGGGAGTCAAGAGACCCAGTACTTC
NA | TRBJ1-2 | TRBV4-1 | NA | CASSQAVTVGGYTF | TGCGCCAGCAGCCAAGCCGTGACAGTGGGGGGCTACACCTTC
TRBD2 | TRBJ2-1 | TRBV20-1 | NA | CSASSTSGRTYNEQFF | TGCAGTGCTAGTTCGACTAGCGGGAGGACATACAATGAGCAGTTCTTC
NA | TRBJ1-5 | TRBV6-1 | NA | CASSEERGGRPQHF | TGTGCCAGCAGTGAGGAGAGGGGGGGGAGGCCCCAGCATTTT
NA | TRBJ1-2 | TRBV3-1/TRBV3-2 | NA | CASSQDQAGYTF | TGTGCCAGCAGCCAAGATCAGGCTGGCTACACCTTC
TRBD1 | TRBJ2-7 | TRBV28 | NA | CASRAPGQAYEQYF | TGTGCCAGCAGAGCCCCGGGACAGGCCTACGAGCAGTACTTC
TRBD1 | TRBJ2-5 | TRBV18 | few | CASSPTGSGETQYF | TGTGCCAGCTCACCGACAGGGTCAGGGGAGACCCAGTACTTC
TRBD1 | TRBJ2-7 | TRBV9 | NA | CASSSGQGASEQYF | TGTGCCAGCAGTTCGGGACAGGGGGCGTCGGAGCAGTACTTC
NA | TRBJ1-4 | TRBV19 | NA | CASKAGDAGQKLFF | TGTGCCAGTAAGGCAGGGGACGCAGGACAAAAACTGTTTTTT
NA | TRBJ2-1 | TRBV9 | NA | CASSEDPTSGDVF | TGTGCCAGCAGCGAAGACCCTACTAGTGGAGATGTCTTC
TRBD2 | TRBJ2-3 | TRBV20-1 | NA | CSSGGSDTQYF | TGCAGTAGCGGGGGGTCAGATACGCAGTATTTT
NA | TRBJ1-2 | TRBV30 | NA | CAWSVRGEANYGYTF | TGTGCCTGGAGTGTACGGGGAGAAGCTAACTATGGCTACACCTTC
TRBD1 | TRBJ1-2 | TRBV4-3 | NA | CASSPGQGASGYGYTF | TGCGCCAGCAGCCCGGGACAGGGGGCATCAGGCTATGGCTACACCTTC
TRBD1 | TRBJ2-7 | TRBV11-2 | NA | CASSLDSRQGGRGHSYEQYF | TGTGCCAGCAGCTTAGATTCTCGACAGGGCGGTCGGGGTCACTCCTACGAGCAGTACTTC
NA | TRBJ1-2 | TRBV2 | NA | CASSEGEGRQARGYTF | TGTGCCAGCAGTGAAGGGGAGGGACGCCAAGCTAGAGGCTACACCTTC
NA | TRBJ1-1 | TRBV5-1 | NA | CASTLGGSLLYTEAFF | TGCGCCAGCACTCTAGGAGGGTCCCTCCTTTACACTGAAGCTTTCTTT
TRBD1 | TRBJ1-2 | TRBV19 | NA | CASSIPGTGNYGYTF | TGTGCCAGTAGTATTCCCGGGACAGGGAACTATGGCTACACCTTC
TRBD1 | TRBJ1-1 | TRBV13 | NA | CASSDRGRAFF | TGTGCCAGCAGCGACAGGGGGCGAGCTTTCTTT
NA | TRBJ1-1 | TRBV18 | NA | CASSPTQGYTEAFF | TGTGCCAGCTCACCAACCCAGGGGTACACTGAAGCTTTCTTT
NA | TRBJ1-2 | TRBV10-3 | NA | CAISEVFGGYTF | TGTGCCATCAGTGAGGTCTTCGGGGGCTACACCTTC
TRBD2 | TRBJ2-2 | TRBV10-3 | once | CAISASGGAGELFF | TGTGCCATCAGTGCCTCGGGGGGGGCCGGGGAGCTGTTTTTT
NA | TRBJ1-2 | TRBV5-6 | NA | CASSLNRGSYGYTF | TGTGCCAGCAGCTTGAATCGGGGGAGCTATGGCTACACCTTC
NA | TRBJ2-5 | TRBV19 | NA | CASSSGVQETQYF | TGTGCCAGTAGTAGCGGCGTTCAAGAGACCCAGTACTTC
TRBD1 | TRBJ2-5 | TRBV4-1 | NA | CASSLPAGGQETQYF | TGCGCCAGCAGCCTCCCGGCAGGGGGCCAAGAGACCCAGTACTTC
TRBD1 | TRBJ2-5 | TRBV2 | NA | CASSAFGQGYETQYF | TGTGCCAGCAGTGCGTTCGGACAGGGATACGAGACCCAGTACTTC
NA | TRBJ2-3 | TRBV6-6 | NA | CASSYPGTDTQYF | TGTGCCAGCAGTTATCCGGGCACAGATACGCAGTATTTT
TRBD1 | TRBJ1-1 | TRBV5-8 | NA | CASSSRTRTGPVGTEAFF | TGTGCCAGCAGCTCGCGAACACGGACAGGGCCGGTTGGCACTGAAGCTTTCTTT
TRBD2 | TRBJ2-1 | TRBV2 | NA | CASSAIAGAGNEQFF | TGTGCCAGCAGTGCGATAGCGGGAGCGGGCAATGAGCAGTTCTTC
NA | TRBJ1-5 | TRBV2 | NA | CASIEREGPQHF | TGTGCCAGCATAGAGAGAGAGGGGCCCCAGCATTTT
NA | TRBJ1-4 | TRBV5-4 | NA | CASSFGGSTNEKLFF | TGTGCCAGCAGCTTTGGGGGGAGTACCAATGAAAAACTGTTTTTT
TRBD1 | TRBJ1-1 | TRBV2 | NA | CASTTGVTEAFF | TGTGCCAGCACTACAGGGGTCACTGAAGCTTTCTTT
TRBD1 | TRBJ2-1 | TRBV7-9 | NA | CASSPDRGTYNEQFF | TGTGCCAGCAGCCCTGACAGGGGCACCTACAATGAGCAGTTCTTC
TRBD1 | TRBJ1-2 | TRBV28 | NA | CASSPGTGGGYTF | TGTGCCAGCAGCCCAGGGACAGGGGGTGGCTACACCTTC
TRBD1 | TRBJ2-6 | TRBV10-1 | NA | CASSRPGQDLEGANVLTF | TGCGCCAGCAGCCGACCGGGACAGGATCTGGAAGGGGCCAACGTCCTGACTTTC
TRBD2 | TRBJ2-2 | TRBV3-1/TRBV3-2 | once | CASSQGPGTRRDGELFF | TGTGCCAGCAGCCAAGGTCCCGGGACTAGGCGAGACGGGGAGCTGTTTTTT
TRBD1 | TRBJ1-1 | TRBV9 | NA | CASSGLTGSPANTEAFF | TGTGCCAGCAGCGGATTGACAGGGTCCCCAGCTAACACTGAAGCTTTCTTT
NA | TRBJ2-3 | TRBV19 | once | CASSPDRSAGTDTQYF | TGTGCCAGTAGTCCAGACCGGTCCGCGGGCACAGATACGCAGTATTTT
NA | TRBJ1-3 | TRBV6-5 | NA | CASSYDKFSGNTIYF | TGTGCCAGCAGTTACGACAAATTCTCTGGAAACACCATATATTTT
NA | TRBJ1-1 | TRBV5-6 | NA | CASSFDRSKAFF | TGTGCCAGCAGCTTCGACAGGTCCAAGGCTTTCTTT
NA | TRBJ1-3 | TRBV28 | few | CASSLREGGNTIYF | TGTGCCAGCAGTTTGCGGGAAGGTGGAAACACCATATATTTT
TRBD1 | TRBJ1-2 | TRBV5-1 | once | CASSEDRDGYTF | TGCGCCAGCAGCGAGGACAGGGATGGCTACACCTTC
TRBD1 | TRBJ2-7 | TRBV7-2 | NA | CASSRDRGTYEQYF | TGTGCCAGCAGCCGGGACAGGGGGACCTACGAGCAGTACTTC
NA | TRBJ1-5 | TRBV6-2/TRBV6-3 | NA | CASSYGSPRVQPQHF | TGTGCCAGCAGTTACGGATCTCCGAGGGTCCAGCCCCAGCATTTT